This record covers a single T cell receptor beta chain. This clone was seen just once. The antigen it binds to is not known. Base-call qualities are not available, and no considerably larger clone is one nucleotide away. In light of the paper, this sample's treatment or condition label describes: approximately 18 received Ad26.COV2.S at low or high dose, single or two shots; about 5 received placebo; per-sample allocation not given. For vaccine and placebo recipients, the sequenced repertoires came from samples collected on day 63 after the first injection. Cohort 1b enrolled about 25 adults aged 18-55 years at a single site in Boston, USA, between 29 July and 7 August 2020. Ad26.COV2.S was a replication-incompetent adenovirus type 26 vector expressing a prefusion-stabilized SARS-CoV-2 spike protein from the original Wuhan strain. The immunoSEQ Assay was the method used to sequence TCRbeta CDR3 regions. After extraction, genomic DNA underwent amplification by bias-controlled multiplex PCR, followed by high-throughput sequencing. The original pipeline was this. To quantify the absolute abundance of each unique TCRbeta CDR3 region, sequences were collapsed and filtered. T cell fraction was estimated by normalization of TCRbeta template counts to usable DNA, with usable DNA being measured through amplification of reference genes present in all nucleated cells. Repertoire TCRs were annotated as SARS-CoV-2-specific when V gene, CDR3 amino acid sequence and J gene were exactly matched to a known reactive TCR set. The reference SARS-CoV-2 TCR set came from MIRA and was filtered for enrichment in COVID-19-positive ImmuneCODE repertoires, removing public or cross-reactive TCRs. Based on the MIRA antigens, annotated TCRs were further analysed at the level of specific ORF or position within ORF. Depth was the summed frequency of annotated unique rearrangements, while breadth was defined as annotated unique rearrangements over total unique productive rearrangements. Two-sided Wilcoxon rank-sum tests were applied when comparing TCR breadth between groups. TCRdb limited this immuneACCESS table to in-frame rearrangements with V and J called. A share of clones is missing; checked studies link under half to unresolved V genes, and the rest is unexplained. The V and J calls and the clone size are those of that table, but D and trimming were determined from the DNA. For this sample the table gives around 350,000 clones, of which approximately 85% were detected only once. Jointly, the top ten make up about 3.3% of the sample.

Cut back by 0 bases and 3 bases, the V and J ends lie 5 bases apart. The germline V gene supplies CDR1 SQVTM and CDR2 ANQGSEA. The CDR3 starts with the cysteine, ends with the phenylalanine, and has 12 residues. The entry retains the CDR3 DNA only, 36 bases that are in frame from base 1. These data come from a study of Ad26.COV2.S vaccination and SARS-CoV-2 variants (dated by TCRdb to the early 2020s). About the study as a whole: Donors in the vaccine arm were drawn from COV1001, a phase I-IIa trial of Ad26.COV2.S in healthy adults that was multicentre, randomized, double-blind and placebo-controlled. Ad26.COV2.S was administered intramuscularly at 5 x 10^10 or 1 x 10^11 viral particles, either as a single shot or as two shots given 56 days apart. TCRbeta repertoire sequencing served as the tool for gauging how specific and how broad the SARS-CoV-2-reactive T cell receptors were following Ad26.COV2.S vaccination. A total of 32 samples were included in the TCR-sequenced set, comprising roughly 20 Ad26.COV2.S vaccine recipients, 5 placebo recipients and 8 SARS-CoV-2 convalescent individuals. Participants in the trial were split at random into five groups of five each, receiving low-dose or high-dose Ad26.COV2.S once or twice, or else placebo on both occasions. Throughout the experiments and outcome assessment, investigators stayed blinded to trial group allocation. Overall study outcomes, separate from this receptor: After vaccination, substantial breadth of spike-specific CD8+ and CD4+ T cell responses was reported. According to the authors, total T cell responses may have been underestimated by the TCR breadth and depth analyses. Comparing responses between vaccine doses or regimens was not something the study was powered to do. Vaccine and placebo recipients had comparable non-spike TCR breadth, which fits with the vaccine containing only spike. Ad26.COV2.S recipients had higher spike-specific TCR breadth than placebo recipients (P = 0.0014).

The chain couples TRBV29-1 to TRBJ1-1; the D gene assignment is ambiguous. Specimen: peripheral blood, collected in a trial of Ad26.COV2.S vaccine versus placebo. This TCR was recovered from a person aged 18-65 years who received the Ad26.COV2.S COVID-19 vaccine or a placebo. The CDR3 region reads CSVEDIHTEAFF. The sequenced DNA: TGCAGCGTTGAAGACATTCACACTGAAGCTTTCTTT.